One and the same sample provided the 14 T cell receptor beta chains below, sequenced in a study of patients and donors after allogeneic stem cell transplantation. MiXCR was run by TCRdb on the RT-PCR reads, yielding one entry per CDR3 protein. This sample yields tens of thousands of distinct CDR3 sequences, of which roughly 38% are seen a single time; around 80% belongs to the top ten. The sequenced material came from blood, either unsorted or a sorted T cell fraction (not recorded which). These receptor sequences come from a human donor who was either an allogeneic HSCT recipient or a stem cell or donor lymphocyte infusion donor (not recorded which). It is not recorded whose cells these are; they may come from a transplant donor.

The chain employs TRBV4-2 and TRBJ2-1, with 12 positions matching TRBD2. This CDR3 has 20 residues. V shed 3 bases and J 0 bases; nucleotides not matched to a gene: 12. Germline CDR1 reads LGHNA; CDR2 reads YNFKEQ. CDR3 in amino acids: CASSHKRLAGGASSYNEQFF. CDR3 nucleotide sequence: TGTGCCAGCAGCCACAAACGGCTAGCGGGAGGGGCTAGCTCCTACAATGAGCAGTTCTTC.

The J gene is TRBJ2-3, the V gene TRBV12-3 or TRBV12-4; 7 bases line up with TRBD1. V lost 4 bases to trimming and J lost 5 bases; unmatched junction nucleotides: 9. CDR3 length equals 15 residues. Here the CDR3 DNA reads TGTGCCAGCAGTTCTCCGGGACAGCCTAAAGATACGCAGTATTTT. Amino acid sequence: CASSSPGQPKDTQYF.

The chain joins TRBV3-1 to TRBJ2-1; 8 nucleotides align to TRBD2. This CDR3 region has 14 residues. The V segment lost 6 bases and the J segment 3 bases; nucleotides outside the gene matches: 4. Germline-derived CDR1 and CDR2 are LGHDT and YNNKEL (reference sequence). The CDR3 DNA is TGTGCCAGCAGGTCTAGCGGGTTCTACAATGAGCAGTTCTTC. It specifies CASRSSGFYNEQFF.

This clonotype was counted a few times. The chain links TRBV19 to TRBJ1-5; TRBD1 matches at 8 bases. The germline gives CDR1 LNHDA, CDR2 SQIVND (reference sequence). V dropped 10 bases and J dropped 0; count of bases not matched to a gene: 8. CDR3 size: 15 residues. The CDR3: CATLVTGASNQPQHF. In DNA, the CDR3 is TGTGCCACCCTAGTGACAGGGGCTAGCAATCAGCCCCAGCATTTT.

The table lists this clonotype with many counts. The chain carries TRBV20-1 and TRBJ1-1; D perhaps matches TRBD1 (5 bases). From germline, CDR1 is DFQATT and CDR2 SNEGSKA (reference sequence). Trimming took 2 bases from V and 1 from J, leaving 14 bases between them. The CDR3 loop spans 15 amino acids. The CDR3 here is CSARSTHRGNTEAFF. In nucleotides, the CDR3 is TGCAGTGCTAGATCCACGCATAGGGGGAACACTGAAGCTTTCTTT.

In this sample, this clonotype turned up a few times. V is TRBV6-1 and J is TRBJ1-1; no definite D call. Trimming left V 1 base short and J 5 bases short, with 8 bases between. The CDR3 length is 13 residues. Germline V gives CDR1 MNHNS, CDR2 SASEGT. The CDR3 nucleotides are TGTGCCAGCAGTGAAGACTCCCTAACTGAAGCTTTCTTT. Residues: CASSEDSLTEAFF.

Only a few counts were recorded for this clonotype. J is TRBJ2-3 and V is TRBV13; 10 bases match TRBD2. The CDR3 has 17 residues. Germline V CDR1 and CDR2: PRHDT, FYEKMQ (reference sequence). The V segment lost 5 bases and the J segment 5 bases; nucleotides outside the gene matches: 13. For the CDR3, the DNA is TGTGCCAGCAGCCGTAAGGTAGCGGGGGGACGACTAGATACGCAGTATTTT. This translates into CASSRKVAGGRLDTQYF.

This chain links TRBV5-1 with TRBJ1-1, with 7 nucleotides matching TRBD1. In germline, CDR1 is SGHRS, CDR2 YFSETQ. J gave up 3 bases and V 3 bases, and 11 bases lay outside the gene matches. The CDR3 has 16 residues. The CDR3 is CASSYHRQGRDTEAFF. CDR3 in DNA: TGCGCCAGCAGCTACCACCGACAGGGAAGGGACACTGAAGCTTTCTTT.

This chain uses TRBV5-1 with TRBJ2-1; TRBD1 is a possible D gene (5 bases). V lost 0 bases and J lost 7, with 8 bases in between. CDR3 length equals 13 residues. In germline, CDR1 is SGHRS, CDR2 YFSETQ. CDR3 sequence: CASSLEGWNEQFF. As DNA, the CDR3 is TGCGCCAGCAGCTTGGAGGGGTGGAATGAGCAGTTCTTC.

The chain is built from TRBV15 and TRBJ1-1; no clear D gene. V lost 0 bases and J 4 bases, leaving 6 bases between the germline ends. The CDR3 runs 13 residues. The germline V gene has CDR1 LNHNV and CDR2 YYDKDF (reference sequence). The CDR3 coding sequence is TGTGCCACCAGCAGAGATCGTCTCACTGAAGCTTTCTTT. Its translation is CATSRDRLTEAFF.

This clonotype was found a few times. The J gene is TRBJ1-6, the V gene TRBV7-9; 9 positions agree with TRBD1. This CDR3 region has 15 residues. The germline gives CDR1 SEHNR, CDR2 FQNEAQ (reference sequence). Unmatched junction bases numbered 11, after V lost 5 bases and J lost 12 bases. In DNA form, the CDR3 reads TGTGCCAGCAGCAGAGGTGGACAGGGGTATGGACCCCTCCACTTT. Encoded protein: CASSRGGQGYGPLHF.

In this sample, this clonotype turned up a few times. The chain employs TRBV12-3 or TRBV12-4 and TRBJ1-5; D perhaps matches TRBD1 (6 bases). V shed 6 bases and J shed 9 bases, with 12 bases lying between them. The CDR3 covers 12 residues. CDR3 loop: CASSYRDLPQHF. The CDR3 coding sequence is TGTGCCAGCAGCTACAGGGATCTGCCCCAGCATTTT.

This sequence joins TRBV29-1 and TRBJ2-5; D is ambiguous. V was trimmed by 5 bases and J by 5 bases, leaving 9 bases between them. CDR1 is SQVTM and CDR2 is ANQGSEA in the germline V gene. This CDR3 has 11 residues. This chain's CDR3 is CSVPAGETQYF. The CDR3 DNA reads as TGCAGCGTTCCGGCCGGGGAGACCCAGTACTTC.

This clonotype was counted a few times. The CDR3 protein is CASSYSSTSNQPQHF. CDR3 sequence (DNA): TGTGCCAGCAGTTACTCGTCGACCAGCAATCAGCCCCAGCATTTT. This sequence joins TRBV6-5 and TRBJ1-5; D unresolved. The CDR3 covers 15 residues. The germline V gene encodes CDR1 MNHEY and CDR2 SVGAGI. Trimming took 0 bases from V and 1 from J, leaving 7 bases between them.